The 9 T cell receptor beta chains below were found in one sample sequenced in a study of shared clonotypes between healthy human individuals. The data were produced by immunoSEQ multiplex PCR, yet TCRdb's version contains in-frame clones alone and is incomplete. In the table there are under 750,000 clones, 72% of which are singletons. Sequenced sample: memory CD4+ T cells sorted from blood. Specified subset: CD45RA-negative fraction. The origin of the receptors is a woman in her twenties or thirties in good health.

V gene TRBV6-6 combines with J gene TRBJ1-1; D gene uncertain. Trimming pared 8 bases from V and 1 base from J, leaving 8 bases between. Looked up from germline, CDR1 is MNHNY and CDR2 is SVGAGI (reference sequence). This CDR3 has 12 residues. CDR3 in amino acids: CASQRRNTEAFF. The CDR3 nucleotides read TGTGCCAGCCAACGGAGGAACACTGAAGCTTTCTTT.

J is TRBJ2-7 and V is TRBV10-1; the D gene is possibly TRBD2 (5 bases). V was clipped by 2 bases and J by 4 bases, with 9 bases between them. The CDR3 loop spans 13 amino acids. Germline V gene sequence: CDR1 WNHNN, CDR2 SYGVQD (reference sequence). CDR3: CASSEAGVYEQYF. CDR3 coding DNA: TGCGCCAGCAGTGAGGCCGGGGTTTACGAGCAGTACTTC.

This sequence joins TRBV5-1 and TRBJ2-1, with D maybe TRBD2 (6 bases). Between the trimmed V and J ends, which lost 4 bases and 0 bases, there was a span of 11 bases. The CDR3 runs 15 residues. Germline-derived CDR1 and CDR2 are SGHRS and YFSETQ. CDR3 amino acids: CASSPGLVSYNEQFF. The CDR3 DNA is TGCGCCAGCAGCCCGGGACTCGTCTCCTACAATGAGCAGTTCTTC.

This clone showed up just a few times. This sequence joins TRBV10-3 and TRBJ2-1; D ambiguous. CDR1 and CDR2 from the germline V gene are ENHRY and SYGVKD. The CDR3 is 11 amino acids. Deletions cut 10 bases from V and 6 bases from J, with 10 bases between. The CDR3 sequence: CATSSSNEQFF. CDR3 nucleotide sequence: TGTGCCACCTCGAGTAGCAATGAGCAGTTCTTC.

The CDR3 DNA reads as TGTGCCAGCAGCGGGGGACACCAGGGGAGCACTGAAGCTTTCTTT. Amino acids: CASSGGHQGSTEAFF. The genes are TRBV7-2 and TRBJ1-1; D possibly corresponds to TRBD1 (6 bases). The CDR3 is 15 amino acids. The V gene's germline CDR1 is SGHTA and CDR2 FQGNSA. Trimming took off 5 bases at V and 4 bases at J, with 17 bases between the two ends.

In this sample, this clone turned up once. V and J are TRBV10-3 and TRBJ2-7; 7 nucleotides match TRBD2. This CDR3 comprises 14 residues. Germline lookup yields CDR1 ENHRY and CDR2 SYGVKD. V gave up 2 bases and J gave up 0 bases; unmatched junction bases: 1. CDR3 sequence reads: CAISETSDSYEQYF. DNA for the CDR3: TGTGCCATCAGTGAGACTAGCGACTCCTACGAGCAGTACTTC.

The chain carries TRBV7-3 and TRBJ2-7; 9 positions match TRBD2. V shed 2 bases, J shed 2 bases, and the junction held 4 bases outside the gene matches. Germline-derived CDR1 and CDR2 are SGHTA and FQGTGA. The CDR3 extends over 15 amino acids. This CDR3 reads CASSLSLAGPYEQYF. The CDR3 region has the DNA TGTGCCAGCAGCTTATCCCTAGCGGGACCCTACGAGCAGTACTTC. Complete variable domain (other parts from reference TRBV7-3 and TRBJ2-7): GAGVSQTPSNKVTEKGKYVELRCDPISGHTALYWYRQSLGQGPEFLIYFQGTGAADDSGLPNDRFFAVRPEGSVSTLKIQRTERGDSAVYLCASSLSLAGPYEQYFGPGTRLTVT.

The chain uses TRBV27 and TRBJ1-1; D possibly corresponds to TRBD1 (6 bases). CDR3 length equals 15 residues. Germline CDR1 and CDR2: MNHEY and SMNVEV (reference sequence). V was shortened by 0 bases and J by 4 bases, with 12 bases between the two germline ends. The CDR3 sequence: CASSLSGGLGTEAFF. DNA of the CDR3: TGTGCCAGCAGTTTATCCGGGGGGCTAGGCACTGAAGCTTTCTTT.

The chain uses TRBV13 and TRBJ2-2; 8 nucleotides align to TRBD1. The CDR3 is made up of 16 amino acids. CDR1 and CDR2 from the germline V gene are PRHDT and FYEKMQ (reference sequence). V gave up 4 bases and J gave up 4 bases; unmatched junction bases: 8. The CDR3 region is CASSSTGQATTGELFF. For the CDR3, the DNA is TGTGCCAGCAGCTCGACGGGACAGGCGACCACCGGGGAGCTGTTTTTT.